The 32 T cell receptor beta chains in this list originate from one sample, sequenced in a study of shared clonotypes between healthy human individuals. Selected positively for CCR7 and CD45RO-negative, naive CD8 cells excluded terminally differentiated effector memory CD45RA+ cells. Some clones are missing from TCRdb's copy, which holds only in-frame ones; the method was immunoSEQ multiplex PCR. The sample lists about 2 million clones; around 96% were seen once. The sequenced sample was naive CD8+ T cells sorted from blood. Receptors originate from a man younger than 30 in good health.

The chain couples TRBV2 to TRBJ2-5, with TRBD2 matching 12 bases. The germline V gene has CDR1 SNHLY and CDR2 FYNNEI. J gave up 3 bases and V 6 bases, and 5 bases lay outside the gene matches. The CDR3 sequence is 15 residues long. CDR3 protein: CASRRLAGEEETQYF. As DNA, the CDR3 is TGTGCCAGCAGGCGACTAGCGGGGGAGGAAGAGACCCAGTACTTC.

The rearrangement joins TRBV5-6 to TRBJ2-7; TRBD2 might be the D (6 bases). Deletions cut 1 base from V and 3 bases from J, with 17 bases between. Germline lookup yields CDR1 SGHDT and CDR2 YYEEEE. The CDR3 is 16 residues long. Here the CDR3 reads CASSLMGSGGFYEQYF. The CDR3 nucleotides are TGTGCCAGCAGCTTGATGGGGAGTGGAGGGTTCTACGAGCAGTACTTC.

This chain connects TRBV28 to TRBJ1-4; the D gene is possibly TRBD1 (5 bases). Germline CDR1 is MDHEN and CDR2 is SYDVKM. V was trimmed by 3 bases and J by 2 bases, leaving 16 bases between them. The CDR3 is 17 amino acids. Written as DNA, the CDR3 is TGTGCCAGCAGTTTTAAAACATCCTGGGGGACTAATGAAAAACTGTTTTTT. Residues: CASSFKTSWGTNEKLFF.

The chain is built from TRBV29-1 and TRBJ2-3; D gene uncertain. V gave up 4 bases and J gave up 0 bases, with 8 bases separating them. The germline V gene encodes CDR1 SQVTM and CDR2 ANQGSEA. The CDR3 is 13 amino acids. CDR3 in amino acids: CSVGGLSTDTQYF. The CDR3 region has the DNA TGCAGCGTTGGAGGATTAAGCACAGATACGCAGTATTTT.

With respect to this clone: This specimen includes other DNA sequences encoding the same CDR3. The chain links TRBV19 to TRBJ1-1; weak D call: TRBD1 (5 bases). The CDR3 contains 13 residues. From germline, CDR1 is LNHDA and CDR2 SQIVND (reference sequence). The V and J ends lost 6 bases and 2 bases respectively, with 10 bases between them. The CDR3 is CASRSGGNTEAFF. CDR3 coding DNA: TGTGCCAGTAGGAGCGGGGGAAACACTGAAGCTTTCTTT.

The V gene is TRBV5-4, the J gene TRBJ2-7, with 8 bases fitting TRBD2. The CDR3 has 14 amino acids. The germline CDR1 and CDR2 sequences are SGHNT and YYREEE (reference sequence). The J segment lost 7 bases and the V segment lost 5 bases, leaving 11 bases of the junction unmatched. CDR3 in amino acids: CASSPGLVLQEQYF. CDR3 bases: TGTGCCAGCAGTCCGGGACTAGTTCTACAAGAGCAGTACTTC.

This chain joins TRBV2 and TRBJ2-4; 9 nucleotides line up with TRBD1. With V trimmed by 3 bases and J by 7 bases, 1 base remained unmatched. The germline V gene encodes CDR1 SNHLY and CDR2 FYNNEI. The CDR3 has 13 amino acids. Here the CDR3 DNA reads TGTGCCAGCAGTGAGACAGGGGGGAACATTCAGTACTTC. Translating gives CASSETGGNIQYF.

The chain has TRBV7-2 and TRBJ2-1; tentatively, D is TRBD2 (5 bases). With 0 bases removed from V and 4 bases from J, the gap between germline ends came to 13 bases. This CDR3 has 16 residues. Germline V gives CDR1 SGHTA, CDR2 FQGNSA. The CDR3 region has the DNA TGTGCCAGCAGCTTAGCGCACGGGGAGCTATACAATGAGCAGTTCTTC. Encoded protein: CASSLAHGELYNEQFF.

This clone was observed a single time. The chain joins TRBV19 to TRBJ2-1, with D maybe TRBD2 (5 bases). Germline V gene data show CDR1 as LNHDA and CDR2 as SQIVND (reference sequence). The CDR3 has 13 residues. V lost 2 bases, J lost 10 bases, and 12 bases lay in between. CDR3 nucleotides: TGTGCCAGTAGTATAAGTCGGGAACACGAGCAGTTCTTC. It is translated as CASSISREHEQFF.

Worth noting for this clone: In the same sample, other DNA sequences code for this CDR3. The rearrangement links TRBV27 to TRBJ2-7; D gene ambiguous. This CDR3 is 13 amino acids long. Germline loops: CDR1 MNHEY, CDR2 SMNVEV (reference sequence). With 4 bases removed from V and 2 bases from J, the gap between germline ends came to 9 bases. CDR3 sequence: CASSSQVPYEQYF. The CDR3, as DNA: TGTGCCAGCAGTTCGCAGGTTCCCTACGAGCAGTACTTC.

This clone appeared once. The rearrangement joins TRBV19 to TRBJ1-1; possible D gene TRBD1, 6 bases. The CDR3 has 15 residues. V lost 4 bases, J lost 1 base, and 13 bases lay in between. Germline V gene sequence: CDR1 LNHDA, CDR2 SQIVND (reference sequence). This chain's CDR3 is CASSRGAGTNTEAFF. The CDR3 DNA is TGTGCCAGTAGTAGGGGGGCGGGAACGAACACTGAAGCTTTCTTT.

DNA for the CDR3: TGTGCCAGCAGCCAAGATGGAACCTTTTCCTACGAGCAGTACTTC. This encodes CASSQDGTFSYEQYF. This chain links TRBV14 with TRBJ2-7; unclear D gene. This CDR3 spans 15 amino acids. Trimming removed 0 bases from V and 1 base from J, with 10 bases in between. CDR1 is SGHDN, CDR2 FVKESK, per germline.

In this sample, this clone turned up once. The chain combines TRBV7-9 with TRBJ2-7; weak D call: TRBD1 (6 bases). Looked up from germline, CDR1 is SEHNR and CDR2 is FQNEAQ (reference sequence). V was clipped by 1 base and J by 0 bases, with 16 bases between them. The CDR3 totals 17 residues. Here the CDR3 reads CASSLGGTGISSYEQYF. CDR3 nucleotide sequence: TGTGCCAGCAGCTTAGGCGGTACAGGGATAAGCTCCTACGAGCAGTACTTC.

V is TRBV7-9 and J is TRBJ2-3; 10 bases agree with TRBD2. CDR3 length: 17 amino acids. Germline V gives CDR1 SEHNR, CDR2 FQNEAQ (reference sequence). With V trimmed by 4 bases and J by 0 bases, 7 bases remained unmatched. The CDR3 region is CASSSWTSGASTDTQYF. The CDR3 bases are TGTGCCAGCAGCTCGTGGACTAGCGGTGCTAGCACAGATACGCAGTATTTT.

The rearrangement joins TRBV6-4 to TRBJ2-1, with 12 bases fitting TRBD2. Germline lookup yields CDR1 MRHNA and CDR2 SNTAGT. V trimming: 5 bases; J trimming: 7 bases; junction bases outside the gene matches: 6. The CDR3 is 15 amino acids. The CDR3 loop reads CASSQASGRANEQFF. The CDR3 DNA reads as TGTGCCAGCAGTCAAGCTAGCGGGAGGGCGAATGAGCAGTTCTTC.

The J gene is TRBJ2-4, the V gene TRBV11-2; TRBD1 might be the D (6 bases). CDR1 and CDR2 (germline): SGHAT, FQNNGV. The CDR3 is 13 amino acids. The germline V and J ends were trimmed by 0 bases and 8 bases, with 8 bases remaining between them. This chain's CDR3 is CASSLEGADIQYF. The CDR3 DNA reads TGTGCCAGCAGCTTAGAGGGGGCGGACATTCAGTACTTC.

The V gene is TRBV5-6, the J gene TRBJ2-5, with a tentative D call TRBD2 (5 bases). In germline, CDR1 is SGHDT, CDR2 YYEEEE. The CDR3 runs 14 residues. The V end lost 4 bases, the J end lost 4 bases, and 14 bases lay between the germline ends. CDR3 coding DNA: TGTGCCAGCAGCCCCGTTCTGGCGGGAGAGACCCAGTACTTC. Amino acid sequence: CASSPVLAGETQYF.

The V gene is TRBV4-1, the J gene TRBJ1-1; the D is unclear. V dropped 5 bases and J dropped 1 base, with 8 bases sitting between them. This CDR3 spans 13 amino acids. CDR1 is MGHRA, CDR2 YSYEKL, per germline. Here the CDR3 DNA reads TGCGCCAGCAGCTACCAAGAGAACACTGAAGCTTTCTTT. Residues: CASSYQENTEAFF.

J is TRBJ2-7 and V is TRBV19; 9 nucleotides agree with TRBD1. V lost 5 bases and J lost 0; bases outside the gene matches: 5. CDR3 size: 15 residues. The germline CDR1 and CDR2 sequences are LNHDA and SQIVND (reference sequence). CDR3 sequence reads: CASSFSTGGSYEQYF. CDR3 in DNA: TGTGCCAGTAGTTTCTCGACAGGGGGCTCCTACGAGCAGTACTTC.

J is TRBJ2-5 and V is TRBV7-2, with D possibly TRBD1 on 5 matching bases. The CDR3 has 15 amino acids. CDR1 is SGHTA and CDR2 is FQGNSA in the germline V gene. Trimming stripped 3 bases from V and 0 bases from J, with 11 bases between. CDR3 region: CASSFPPGYQETQYF. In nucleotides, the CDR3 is TGTGCCAGCAGCTTTCCCCCAGGGTACCAAGAGACCCAGTACTTC.

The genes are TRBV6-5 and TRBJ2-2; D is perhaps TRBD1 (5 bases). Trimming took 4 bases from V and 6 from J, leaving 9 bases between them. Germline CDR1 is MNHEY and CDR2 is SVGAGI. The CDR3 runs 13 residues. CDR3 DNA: TGTGCCAGCAGTTTCCAAGGGGCCGGGGAGCTGTTTTTT. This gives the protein CASSFQGAGELFF.

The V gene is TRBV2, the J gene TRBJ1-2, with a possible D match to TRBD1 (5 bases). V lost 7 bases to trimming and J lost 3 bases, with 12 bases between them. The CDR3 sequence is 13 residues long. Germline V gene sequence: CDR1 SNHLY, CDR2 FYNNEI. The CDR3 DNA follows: TGTGCCAGCACCGCGGGGGATTACTATGGCTACACCTTC. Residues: CASTAGDYYGYTF.

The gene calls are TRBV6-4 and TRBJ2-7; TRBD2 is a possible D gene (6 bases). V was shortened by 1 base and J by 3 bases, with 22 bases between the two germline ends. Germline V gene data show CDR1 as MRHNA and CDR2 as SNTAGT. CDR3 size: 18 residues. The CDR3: CASSDWGPHWRGLYEQYF. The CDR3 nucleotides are TGTGCCAGCAGTGACTGGGGACCTCACTGGCGGGGCCTCTACGAGCAGTACTTC.

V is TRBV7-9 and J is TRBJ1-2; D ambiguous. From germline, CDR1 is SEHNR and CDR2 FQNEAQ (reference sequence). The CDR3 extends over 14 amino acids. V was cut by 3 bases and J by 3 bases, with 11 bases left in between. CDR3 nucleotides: TGTGCCAGCAGCTTGACGTACAGCCACTATGGCTACACCTTC. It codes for CASSLTYSHYGYTF. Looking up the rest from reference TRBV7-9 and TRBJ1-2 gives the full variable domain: DTGVSQNPRHKITKRGQNVTFRCDPISEHNRLYWYRQTLGQGPEFLTYFQNEAQLEKSRLLSDRFSAERPKGSFSTLEIQRTEQGDSAMYLCASSLTYSHYGYTFGSGTRLTVV.

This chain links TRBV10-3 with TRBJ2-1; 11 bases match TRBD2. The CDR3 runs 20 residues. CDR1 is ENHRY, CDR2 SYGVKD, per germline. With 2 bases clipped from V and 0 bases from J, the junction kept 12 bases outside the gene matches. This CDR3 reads CAISEAFPTSGKVSYNEQFF. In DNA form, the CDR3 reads TGTGCCATCAGTGAGGCATTTCCGACTAGCGGGAAAGTCTCCTACAATGAGCAGTTCTTC.

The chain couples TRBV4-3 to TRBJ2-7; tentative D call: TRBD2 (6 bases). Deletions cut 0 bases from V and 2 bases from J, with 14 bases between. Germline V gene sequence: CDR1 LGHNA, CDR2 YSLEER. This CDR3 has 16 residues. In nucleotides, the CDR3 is TGCGCCAGCAGCCAAGATTTCGAGGAGGGGCCCTACGAGCAGTACTTC. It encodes CASSQDFEEGPYEQYF.

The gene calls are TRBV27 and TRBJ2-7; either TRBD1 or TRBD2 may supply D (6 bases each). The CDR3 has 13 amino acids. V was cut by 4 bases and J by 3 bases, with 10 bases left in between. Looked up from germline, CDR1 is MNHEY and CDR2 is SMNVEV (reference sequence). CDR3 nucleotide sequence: TGTGCCAGCAGTTGGGGGGCCGGCTACGAGCAGTACTTC. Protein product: CASSWGAGYEQYF.

CDR3 amino acids: CASSQVQGQGGGYTF. CDR3 in DNA: TGCGCCAGCAGCCAAGTTCAGGGACAGGGAGGTGGCTACACCTTC. This rearrangement joins TRBV4-1 to TRBJ1-2, with 9 bases that match TRBD1. The CDR3 spans 15 residues. J lost 7 bases, V lost 1 base, and 7 bases had no gene match. Germline values: CDR1 MGHRA, CDR2 YSYEKL.

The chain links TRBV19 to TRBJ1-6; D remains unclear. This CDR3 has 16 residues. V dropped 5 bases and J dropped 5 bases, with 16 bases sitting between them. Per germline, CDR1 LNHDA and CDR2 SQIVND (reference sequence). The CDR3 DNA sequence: TGTGCCAGTAGTGGACCGGACGGACCAAATAATTCACCCCTCCACTTT. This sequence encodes CASSGPDGPNNSPLHF. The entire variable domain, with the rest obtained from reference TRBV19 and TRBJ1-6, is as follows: DGGITQSPKYLFRKEGQNVTLSCEQNLNHDAMYWYRQDPGQGLRLIYYSQIVNDFQKGDIAEGYSVSREKKESFPLTVTSAQKNPTAFYLCASSGPDGPNNSPLHFGNGTRLTVT.

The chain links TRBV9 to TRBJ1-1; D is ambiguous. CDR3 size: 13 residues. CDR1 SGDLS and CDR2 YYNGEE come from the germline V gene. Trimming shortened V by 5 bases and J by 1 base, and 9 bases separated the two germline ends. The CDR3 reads CASSDAGNTEAFF. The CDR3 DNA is TGTGCCAGCAGTGACGCGGGGAACACTGAAGCTTTCTTT.

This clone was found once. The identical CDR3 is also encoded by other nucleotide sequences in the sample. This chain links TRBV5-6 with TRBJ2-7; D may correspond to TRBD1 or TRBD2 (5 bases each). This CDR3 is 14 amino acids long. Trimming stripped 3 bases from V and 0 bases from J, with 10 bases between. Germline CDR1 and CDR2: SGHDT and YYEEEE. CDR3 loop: CASSSSGSSYEQYF. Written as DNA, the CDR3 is TGTGCCAGCAGCTCCTCAGGGAGCTCCTACGAGCAGTACTTC.

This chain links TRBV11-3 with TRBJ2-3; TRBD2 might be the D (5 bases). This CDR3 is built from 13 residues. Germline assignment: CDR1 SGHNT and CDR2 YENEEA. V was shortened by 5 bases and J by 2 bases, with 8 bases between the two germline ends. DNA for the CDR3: TGTGCCAGCAGCCCACGGGACACAGATACGCAGTATTTT. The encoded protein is CASSPRDTDTQYF.